The 4 T cell receptor beta chains presented below share a single source sample, sequenced in a study of blood T cell repertoires in COVID-19. TCRdb's table, derived via immunoSEQ multiplex PCR, lists solely in-frame clones and lacks some. This table holds hundreds of thousands of clones, about nine tenths found once. Sequenced: peripheral blood. All receptors derive from a man in his sixties who had recovered from COVID-19.

The J gene is TRBJ1-2, the V gene TRBV6-4; 9 nucleotides line up with TRBD1. V was clipped by 0 bases and J by 5 bases; unmatched bases: 4. Per the germline V gene, CDR1 is MRHNA and CDR2 is SNTAGT. The CDR3 has 15 amino acids. This CDR3 is CASSDSGTGLYGYTF. As DNA, the CDR3 is TGTGCCAGCAGTGACTCAGGGACAGGGCTTTATGGCTACACCTTC.

The CDR3 sequence: CASSQELWDEQFF. CDR3 bases: TGTGCCAGCAGCCAAGAACTATGGGATGAGCAGTTCTTC. The chain is built from TRBV14 and TRBJ2-1; D ambiguous. CDR3 length equals 13 residues. Germline loops: CDR1 SGHDN, CDR2 FVKESK. Between the trimmed V and J ends, which lost 0 bases and 8 bases, there was a span of 8 bases.

The J gene is TRBJ2-5, the V gene TRBV12-3 or TRBV12-4, with D perhaps matching TRBD2 (6 bases). This CDR3 has 11 residues. Deletions cut 2 bases from V and 9 bases from J, with 7 bases between. The DNA of the CDR3 is TGTGCCAGCAGTTTAAGGGAGGCCCAGTACTTC. Translation gives CASSLREAQYF.

The V call is TRBV2, the J call TRBJ1-4, with 12 bases matching TRBD1. CDR1 SNHLY and CDR2 FYNNEI come from the germline V gene. This CDR3 is 16 amino acids long. The V and J ends lost 3 bases and 8 bases, in that order; junction bases with no gene match: 7. CDR3 bases: TGTGCCAGCAGTGACCCCCGGGACAGGGGGCGAGAAAAACTGTTTTTT. Encoded protein: CASSDPRDRGREKLFF.